The rows below give T cell receptor beta chains drawn from one sample of a study of CD8+ T cells in alopecia areata. Using immunoSEQ multiplex PCR, the repertoire was profiled, and TCRdb retains in-frame clones only, with some absent. The sample shows some 120,000 clones, roughly 57% of them seen only once. The sample was CD4+ T cells sorted from blood, taken at week 4, from a patient treated with tofacitinib. The receptors come from a human donor with alopecia areata. Both conserved end residues are part of each CDR3. Each record gives: V gene, D gene, clone size, J gene, CDR3 DNA, CDR3 protein. D genes are given only for firm matches. Where a row states a size, it is once, few, many or the class of an expanded clone; other rows omit it.

>TRBV5-1|NA|NA|TRBJ2-3
TGCGCCAGCAGCTTGGCCGGGTCTGAAGATACGCAGTATTTT
CASSLAGSEDTQYF
>TRBV27|NA|few|TRBJ1-2
TGTGCCAGCGGGGGTGGCTACACCTTC
CASGGGYTF
>TRBV18|TRBD2|NA|TRBJ2-7
TGTGCCAGCTCACCACTCCCAACGACTAGCGGGGGGCTATACGAGCAGTACTTC
CASSPLPTTSGGLYEQYF
>TRBV29-1|TRBD2|few|TRBJ2-3
TGCAGCGTTGAAGATCCCGGACTAGCGGGATCCACAGATACGCAGTATTTT
CSVEDPGLAGSTDTQYF
>TRBV2|NA|NA|TRBJ2-7
TGTGCCAGCACGTTGGAAAACGAGCAGTACTTC
CASTLENEQYF
>TRBV30|NA|NA|TRBJ1-2
TGTGCCTGGAGTGTTGAGCGGACCGGCGGCTACACCTTC
CAWSVERTGGYTF
>TRBV6-5|TRBD1|NA|TRBJ2-7
TGTGCCAGCAGTACTACCGGGACAGACTACGAGCAGTACTTC
CASSTTGTDYEQYF
>TRBV4-1|NA|few|TRBJ2-6
TGCGCCAGCAGCCAAGATATGGTGCAGTCCTCTGGGGCCAACGTCCTGACTTTC
CASSQDMVQSSGANVLTF
>TRBV18|NA|NA|TRBJ2-3
TGTGCCAGCCGGGAGAGCACAGATACGCAGTATTTT
CASRESTDTQYF
>TRBV9|NA|NA|TRBJ1-2
TGTGCCAGCAGGTCCGGAGGGACTAACTATGGCTACACCTTC
CASRSGGTNYGYTF
>TRBV5-6|NA|few|TRBJ2-6
TGTGCCAGCAGTCCAGCGGTAACTGGGGCCAACGTCCTGACTTTC
CASSPAVTGANVLTF
>TRBV9|NA|NA|TRBJ1-3
TGTGCCAGCAGCGCCAGCCGCGTCTCTGGAAACACCATATATTTT
CASSASRVSGNTIYF
>TRBV29-1|NA|NA|TRBJ1-2
TGCAGCGCTGAGCCGACGGGATCTAACTATGGCTACACCTTC
CSAEPTGSNYGYTF
>TRBV29-1|NA|NA|TRBJ1-2
TGCAGCGTTGAAGACAGGGTGAACTATGGCTACACCTTC
CSVEDRVNYGYTF
>TRBV7-9|NA|few|TRBJ2-7
TGTGCCAGCAGCTTCGAGGGGGTGGGCGAGCAGTACTTC
CASSFEGVGEQYF
>TRBV5-1|NA|NA|TRBJ2-7
TGCGCCAGCAGCTTGAACAGGGACTACGAGCAGTACTTC
CASSLNRDYEQYF
>TRBV20-1|NA|NA|TRBJ2-1
TGCAGTGCTAGCGGTTACAATGAGCAGTTCTTC
CSASGYNEQFF
>TRBV7-9|NA|NA|TRBJ1-2
TGTGCCAGCAGCTGGCAGGGACTAAACTATGGCTACACCTTC
CASSWQGLNYGYTF
>TRBV5-1|NA|NA|TRBJ2-5
TGCGCCAGCAGCTTGGAAGGAGAGACCCAGTACTTC
CASSLEGETQYF
>TRBV15|NA|NA|TRBJ2-7
TGTGCCACCAGCAGAGATACCCCCCTCGGCGACGAGCAGTACTTC
CATSRDTPLGDEQYF
>TRBV29-1|NA|NA|TRBJ2-5
TGCAGCGTTGAACGCAACCAAGAGACCCAGTACTTC
CSVERNQETQYF
>TRBV5-1|NA|NA|TRBJ2-7
TGCGCCAGCAGCCCCGTAATACAGGGACACGAGCAGTACTTC
CASSPVIQGHEQYF
>TRBV5-1|NA|NA|TRBJ2-7
TGCGCCAGCAGCTTGGGGGCAAGCCTTTACGAGCAGTACTTC
CASSLGASLYEQYF
>TRBV30|TRBD2|NA|TRBJ2-3
TGTGCCTGGAGTGGGCGACTAGCGGGAGGCACAGATACGCAGTATTTT
CAWSGRLAGGTDTQYF
>TRBV29-1|TRBD2|NA|TRBJ2-3
TGCAGCGCGGGACTAGCGGGGGGGAACACAGATACGCAGTATTTT
CSAGLAGGNTDTQYF
>TRBV6-5|NA|NA|TRBJ2-2
TGTGCCGCCGGGGGCACCGGGGAGCTGTTTTTT
CAAGGTGELFF
>TRBV10-2|NA|few|TRBJ2-5
TGCGCCAGCAGTGAGTCTAACAGAGAAGAGACCCAGTACTTC
CASSESNREETQYF
>TRBV7-6|TRBD1|NA|TRBJ2-1
TGTGCCAGCAGCTTAGGGGGACAGGGGGCGGGTGAGCAGTTCTTC
CASSLGGQGAGEQFF
>TRBV29-1|NA|NA|TRBJ2-7
TGCAGCGTTGTTCCGGACAGTCCCCACCTATCCTACGAGCAGTACTTC
CSVVPDSPHLSYEQYF
>TRBV29-1|NA|NA|TRBJ1-3
TGCAGCGTTGCGGGTGGAAACACCATATATTTT
CSVAGGNTIYF
>TRBV5-1|TRBD1|few|TRBJ2-7
TGCGCCAGCAGCCTAGGGACAGGGATGTACGAGCAGTACTTC
CASSLGTGMYEQYF
>TRBV27|TRBD1|NA|TRBJ1-2
TGTGCCAGCAGTATCGAGACAGGGACTTATGGCTACACCTTC
CASSIETGTYGYTF
>TRBV5-4|TRBD1|NA|TRBJ1-2
TGTGCCAGCAGCCTGGACAGGGGGCAATCTGGCTACACCTTC
CASSLDRGQSGYTF
>TRBV5-6|TRBD2|NA|TRBJ2-2
TGTGCCAGCAGCCCCACTGACTGGCGGGAGGGCACTGGAGGGGAGCTGTTTTTT
CASSPTDWREGTGGELFF
>TRBV9|NA|NA|TRBJ2-7
TGTGCCAGCAGCGCCCTCGGGGGTGTGGAAGAGCAGTACTTC
CASSALGGVEEQYF
>TRBV29-1|TRBD1|once|TRBJ1-2
TGCAGCGTGGTGACAGGGGGCGTTGGCTACACCTTC
CSVVTGGVGYTF
>TRBV6-5|NA|NA|TRBJ2-7
TGTGCCAGCAGTCGGAGGGGGGCCAACTACGAGCAGTACTTC
CASSRRGANYEQYF